A single sample gave rise to the 10 T cell receptor beta chains below, sequenced in a study of blood T cell repertoires in COVID-19. The assay was immunoSEQ multiplex PCR, and TCRdb's table has in-frame clones only and misses some. The table records around 200,000 clones, under 85% of them present only once. The material sequenced was peripheral blood. These receptors all come from a woman aged 40-49 years with acute or convalescent COVID-19.

The chain employs TRBV7-2 and TRBJ1-2, with 9 bases matching TRBD1. V lost 2 bases, J lost 7 bases, and 8 bases stayed unmatched. The CDR3 consists of 15 residues. Germline V gene sequence: CDR1 SGHTA, CDR2 FQGNSA. The CDR3 here is CASSLSLDRGGGYTF. CDR3 bases: TGTGCCAGCAGCTTATCTCTGGACAGGGGAGGTGGCTACACCTTC. Variable domain in full (rest from reference TRBV7-2 and TRBJ1-2): GAGVSQSPSNKVTEKGKDVELRCDPISGHTALYWYRQSLGQGLEFLIYFQGNSAPDKSGLPSDRFSAERTGGSVSTLTIQRTQQEDSAVYLCASSLSLDRGGGYTFGSGTRLTVV.

This clone came up once. The chain joins TRBV15 to TRBJ1-4; possibly TRBD1 for D (6 bases). The V end was cut by 3 bases, the J end by 8 bases, with 13 bases between. Germline CDR1 is LNHNV and CDR2 is YYDKDF (reference sequence). The length of the CDR3 is 14 residues. CDR3 region: CATSRVQGGEKLFF. The CDR3 DNA reads TGTGCCACCAGCAGGGTACAGGGTGGAGAAAAACTGTTTTTT.

V and J are TRBV5-1 and TRBJ2-1; D ambiguous. Germline V lookup: CDR1 SGHRS, CDR2 YFSETQ. Between the trimmed V and J ends, which lost 0 bases and 0 bases, there was a span of 7 bases. CDR3 size: 15 residues. The CDR3 DNA reads as TGCGCCAGCAGCTTGGATAGCTCCTCCTACAATGAGCAGTTCTTC. Translated: CASSLDSSSYNEQFF.

This chain joins TRBV30 and TRBJ1-6, with D unresolved. Trimming pared 2 bases from V and 0 bases from J, leaving 5 bases between. CDR3 length: 14 amino acids. CDR1 and CDR2 from the germline V gene are GTSNPN and SVGIG (reference sequence). CDR3 coding DNA: TGTGCCTGGAGTAGAGGCTCCTATAATTCACCCCTCCACTTT. It specifies CAWSRGSYNSPLHF.

This rearrangement joins TRBV18 to TRBJ1-5; 8 bases are shared with TRBD1. This CDR3 contains 17 residues. Trimming cost V 6 bases and J 6 bases; bases outside gene matches: 16. Germline CDR1 is KGHSH and CDR2 is LQKENI. DNA for the CDR3: TGTGCCAGCTCCTACGGGACAGGTGACCTTCGGGCTCAGCCCCAGCATTTT. Protein sequence: CASSYGTGDLRAQPQHF.

Written as DNA, the CDR3 is TGTGCCAGCAGTTACAGACCGGGACAGGGGGAAGAAAAACTGTTTTTT. Its translation: CASSYRPGQGEEKLFF. V is TRBV6-6 and J is TRBJ1-4, with 11 bases matching TRBD1. CDR1 and CDR2 from the germline V gene are MNHNY and SVGAGI (reference sequence). The trim removed 2 bases at V and 8 bases at J, leaving 7 bases unmatched. The CDR3 runs 16 residues.

The V call is TRBV28, the J call TRBJ2-5; TRBD1 is a possible D gene (6 bases). This CDR3 is built from 15 residues. Germline CDR1 is MDHEN and CDR2 is SYDVKM. V lost 5 bases and J lost 1, with 14 bases in between. Here the CDR3 DNA reads TGTGCCAGCAGTCTAGGACAGATCTTCCAAGAGACCCAGTACTTC. Its protein product is CASSLGQIFQETQYF. Supplemented by reference TRBV28 and TRBJ2-5, the full variable domain reads DVKVTQSSRYLVKRTGEKVFLECVQDMDHENMFWYRQDPGLGLRLIYFSYDVKMKEKGDIPEGYSVSREKKERFSLILESASTNQTSMYLCASSLGQIFQETQYFGPGTRLLVL.

The chain is built from TRBV19 and TRBJ1-1; D remains unclear. The CDR3 length is 13 residues. V was shortened by 11 bases and J by 3 bases, with 16 bases between the two germline ends. Germline values: CDR1 LNHDA, CDR2 SQIVND (reference sequence). The CDR3 bases are TGTGCCGCCGCCGGACGGAGGGACACTGAAGCTTTCTTT. It yields the protein CAAAGRRDTEAFF.

The count of this clone is one. The rearrangement joins TRBV9 to TRBJ1-6; perhaps TRBD1 as D (5 bases). Germline lookup yields CDR1 SGDLS and CDR2 YYNGEE. The CDR3 runs to 14 residues. Trimming shortened V by 3 bases and J by 14 bases, and 18 bases separated the two germline ends. The CDR3 DNA reads as TGTGCCAGCAGCGGAAGACAGTTCCCGATGTCCCTCCACTTT. It encodes CASSGRQFPMSLHF.

The rearrangement uses TRBV6-5 and TRBJ2-7; the match to TRBD2 covers 12 bases. In germline, CDR1 is MNHEY, CDR2 SVGAGI. The V and J ends lost 9 bases and 0 bases, in that order; junction bases with no gene match: 3. The CDR3 consists of 14 residues. The CDR3 loop reads CASKTSGSSYEQYF. CDR3 nucleotide sequence: TGTGCCAGTAAGACTAGCGGGAGCTCCTACGAGCAGTACTTC.